The 18 T cell receptor beta chains below come from one sample, sequenced in a study of memory CD4+ T cells and cytomegalovirus serostatus. Only in-frame clones appear in the TCRdb table, and some are missing; sequencing was by immunoSEQ multiplex PCR. Of around 45,000 clones listed, around 77% were seen once; the top ten hold 0.55% to 0.7%. The sort gate was single viable CD3+CD4+CD8-CD45RO+ cells for memory CD4+ T cells. The material sequenced was memory CD4+ T cells from blood. Every receptor here comes from an adult in good health and CMV-seronegative.

The V call is TRBV19, the J call TRBJ1-2; 12 bases align to TRBD1. The germline CDR1 and CDR2 sequences are LNHDA and SQIVND (reference sequence). V lost 10 bases, J lost 4 bases, and 4 bases stayed unmatched. The CDR3 covers 13 residues. The CDR3 loop is CATRDRGLYGYTF. CDR3 nucleotides: TGTGCCACCCGGGACAGGGGGCTCTATGGCTACACCTTC.

This rearrangement joins TRBV2 to TRBJ2-3; a possible D gene is TRBD2 (5 bases). This CDR3 region has 13 residues. Germline V gives CDR1 SNHLY, CDR2 FYNNEI. V lost 5 bases and J lost 5, with 11 bases in between. The CDR3 protein is CASSRPAGDTQYF. Written as DNA, the CDR3 is TGTGCCAGCAGTCGACCCGCGGGAGATACGCAGTATTTT.

This clone was counted only a few times. V and J are TRBV6-1 and TRBJ2-5; D is undetermined. Germline V gene data show CDR1 as MNHNS and CDR2 as SASEGT. CDR3 length: 13 residues. V lost 3 bases and J lost 4, with 9 bases in between. In nucleotides, the CDR3 is TGTGCCAGCAGTGATATAGTCCGAGAGACCCAGTACTTC. Translation gives CASSDIVRETQYF.

This clone was picked up one time. The J gene is TRBJ2-7, the V gene TRBV20-1; D is unresolved. In germline, CDR1 is DFQATT, CDR2 SNEGSKA (reference sequence). The CDR3 has 10 residues. Trimming cost V 3 bases and J 8 bases, with 8 bases left between them. Written as DNA, the CDR3 is TGCAGTGCTAGTAGCCAGAAGCAGTACTTC. It codes for CSASSQKQYF.

The CDR3 DNA follows: TGTGCCAGCAGTGAGATGGTTCTTCACAGGGCGGCTAATGAAAAACTGTTTTTT. This gives the protein CASSEMVLHRAANEKLFF. This chain connects TRBV6-1 to TRBJ1-4, with a possible D match to TRBD1 (6 bases). The germline CDR1 and CDR2 sequences are MNHNS and SASEGT. There are 18 residues in the CDR3. Trimming left V 3 bases short and J 3 bases short, with 20 bases between.

CDR3 in DNA: TGCGCCAGCAGCTTGGAACAGGGGATGTCTGGAAACACCATATATTTT. As protein: CASSLEQGMSGNTIYF. V usage is TRBV5-1 and J usage is TRBJ1-3, with 7 bases aligning to TRBD1. Trimming removed 0 bases from V and 1 base from J; junction bases left unmatched: 4. The CDR3 is 16 amino acids. Germline-derived CDR1 and CDR2 are SGHRS and YFSETQ.

In this sample, this clone turned up once. The gene calls are TRBV6-5 and TRBJ1-2, with D uncertain. CDR3 length: 16 amino acids. Trimming took off 0 bases at V and 2 bases at J, with 13 bases between the two ends. Germline assignment: CDR1 MNHEY and CDR2 SVGAGI. The CDR3 nucleotides read TGTGCCAGCAGTTACTCGTATGCGGGTGGCAACTATGGCTACACCTTC. It is translated as CASSYSYAGGNYGYTF.

This sequence joins TRBV28 and TRBJ2-2; D is perhaps TRBD1 or TRBD2 (5 bases each). CDR3 length equals 16 residues. In germline, CDR1 is MDHEN, CDR2 SYDVKM. The V end lost 10 bases, the J end lost 0 bases, and 18 bases lay between the germline ends. The chain's CDR3 is CATLRPGAPNTGELFF. The DNA of the CDR3 is TGTGCCACCCTAAGGCCCGGGGCTCCGAACACCGGGGAGCTGTTTTTT.

This clone was counted a few times. Distinct nucleotide sequences in the sample also encode this CDR3. The chain carries TRBV7-6 and TRBJ1-1; D not resolved. V lost 0 bases, J lost 1 base, and 6 bases lay in between. This CDR3 has 14 amino acids. In germline, CDR1 is SGHVS, CDR2 FNYEAQ. The CDR3 region has the DNA TGTGCCAGCAGCTTAGCTTTAGGGAACACTGAAGCTTTCTTT. Translating it yields CASSLALGNTEAFF.

V is TRBV5-6 and J is TRBJ1-1; the D is unclear. CDR3 size: 11 residues. Trimming removed 4 bases from V and 10 bases from J, with 11 bases in between. Germline lookup yields CDR1 SGHDT and CDR2 YYEEEE. The CDR3 sequence is CASSRAGRAFF. Written as DNA, the CDR3 is TGTGCCAGCAGCCGCGCAGGACGAGCTTTCTTT.

This chain joins TRBV25-1 and TRBJ1-4, with D possibly TRBD1 on 5 matching bases. Germline V CDR1 and CDR2: MGHDK, SYGVNS. CDR3 length equals 15 residues. V dropped 4 bases and J dropped 9 bases, with 18 bases sitting between them. CDR3 nucleotides: TGTGCCAGCAGTGCGGGGGGTTTGGGGATGCAAAAACTGTTTTTT. Translation: CASSAGGLGMQKLFF.

CDR3 in amino acids: CASSPRPGELGSPLHF. The CDR3 nucleotides read TGTGCCAGCAGCCCCAGACCGGGGGAACTGGGTTCACCCCTCCACTTT. The J gene is TRBJ1-6, the V gene TRBV5-5, with D perhaps matching TRBD1 (5 bases). V was trimmed by 4 bases and J by 9 bases, leaving 20 bases between them. This CDR3 has 16 amino acids. Germline assignment: CDR1 SGHKS and CDR2 YYEKEE (reference sequence).

This chain joins TRBV10-3 and TRBJ2-3; 15 nucleotides match TRBD2. CDR3 length: 18 amino acids. The junction had 7 bases not matched to a gene; V was cut back by 6 bases and J by 0 bases. Germline V lookup: CDR1 ENHRY, CDR2 SYGVKD. The CDR3 sequence is CAISQGLAGGPSTDTQYF. The CDR3, as DNA: TGTGCCATCAGCCAGGGACTAGCGGGGGGACCTAGCACAGATACGCAGTATTTT.

The rearrangement joins TRBV5-4 to TRBJ2-7, with D perhaps matching TRBD2 (6 bases). Germline CDR1 reads SGHNT; CDR2 reads YYREEE (reference sequence). The CDR3 extends over 13 amino acids. The V and J ends lost 0 bases and 7 bases respectively, with 11 bases between them. In nucleotides, the CDR3 is TGTGCCAGCAGCTTGGAGCTAGCGAGGGAGCAGTACTTC. Its translation: CASSLELAREQYF.

J is TRBJ2-7 and V is TRBV29-1; possibly TRBD1 for D (7 bases). The CDR3 loop spans 13 amino acids. Germline V gene data show CDR1 as SQVTM and CDR2 as ANQGSEA. The ends were cut back, 6 bases at V and 2 bases at J, with 14 bases in the middle. CDR3 amino acids: CSVLRDSPYEQYF. The CDR3 nucleotides read TGCAGCGTCCTGCGGGACAGCCCCTACGAGCAGTACTTC.

This clone occurred a few times. The chain has TRBV4-3 and TRBJ2-3, with TRBD2 identical over 11 bases. CDR3 length equals 18 residues. J lost 0 bases, V lost 3 bases, and 8 bases had no gene match. Germline CDR1 is LGHNA and CDR2 is YSLEER. The CDR3, as DNA: TGCGCCAGCAGCCAGATTAGCGGGGGGGCTCGGAGCACAGATACGCAGTATTTT. Amino acids: CASSQISGGARSTDTQYF.

J is TRBJ1-2 and V is TRBV19; tentatively, D is TRBD1 (6 bases). Trimming removed 7 bases from V and 1 base from J, with 16 bases in between. This CDR3 has 15 residues. Germline CDR1 is LNHDA and CDR2 is SQIVND (reference sequence). CDR3 nucleotide sequence: TGTGCCAGTACCCCTCAGGGGCAGTTTAACTATGGCTACACCTTC. This codes for CASTPQGQFNYGYTF. Based on the CDR3 plus reference TRBV19 and TRBJ1-2, the full variable domain is DGGITQSPKYLFRKEGQNVTLSCEQNLNHDAMYWYRQDPGQGLRLIYYSQIVNDFQKGDIAEGYSVSREKKESFPLTVTSAQKNPTAFYLCASTPQGQFNYGYTFGSGTRLTVV.

DNA for the CDR3: TGCGCCAGCAGCTTGCGGATGGGACAAGAGACCCAGTACTTC. Protein sequence: CASSLRMGQETQYF. The J gene is TRBJ2-5, the V gene TRBV5-1, with D uncertain. The CDR3 length is 14 residues. V dropped 1 base and J dropped 2 bases, with 9 bases sitting between them. Per germline, CDR1 SGHRS and CDR2 YFSETQ.